The clone carrying this T cell receptor beta chain was seen a handful of times. What it binds is not known. In making TCR cDNA, 5'RACE template switching added a universal primer site and UMIs to it. TCRdb reprocessed the 5' RACE reads via MiXCR and lists one record per CDR3 protein. The data show fewer than 450,000 distinct CDR3 sequences, around 8.1% seen once. This entry belongs to a study of T cells after yellow fever vaccination. Study in general: Researchers used SMART-Seq v4 Ultra Low Input to prepare fractions that had low cell numbers. Findings and limits, study-wide: Most primary-vaccination clones recurred post-booster (around 97% CD4, 88% CD8). FACS-sorted repertoires might harbor abundant contaminating clonotypes from the bulk population.

V lost 1 base and J 4 bases, leaving 4 bases between the germline ends. Germline loops: CDR1 SNHLY, CDR2 FYNNEI. This CDR3 is 12 amino acids long. The genes are TRBV2 and TRBJ2-5, with no clear D. The source of this sequence is a man aged 18-30 years who received the YFV17D yellow fever vaccine. Sample: PBMCs, taken approximately 47 days after the first yellow fever vaccination. The CDR3 loop is CASSEGGETQYF. As DNA, the CDR3 is TGTGCCAGCAGTGAAGGCGGAGAGACCCAGTACTTC. Full variable domain (rest looked up from reference TRBV2 and TRBJ2-5): EPEVTQTPSHQVTQMGQEVILRCVPISNHLYFYWYRQILGQKVEFLVSFYNNEISEKSEIFDDQFSVERPDGSNFTLKIRSTKLEDSAMYFCASSEGGETQYFGPGTRLLVL.